Below are 14 T cell receptor beta chains sequenced from a single sample in a study of blood T cell repertoires in COVID-19. Repertoires were generated with immunoSEQ multiplex PCR, while TCRdb's copy carries only in-frame clones and drops some. The data contain about 65,000 clones, about 81% of them singletons. The material sequenced was peripheral blood. Receptor source: a man aged 80 or over with acute or convalescent COVID-19.

The chain employs TRBV6-1 and TRBJ1-2; D remains ambiguous. CDR1 and CDR2 from the germline V gene are MNHNS and SASEGT. Trimming left V 0 bases short and J 7 bases short, with 9 bases between. This CDR3 is 13 amino acids long. In nucleotides, the CDR3 is TGTGCCAGCAGTGAAGCGCAGGTCTCTGGCTACACCTTC. Translation: CASSEAQVSGYTF.

This rearrangement joins TRBV5-4 to TRBJ1-6; 8 nucleotides align to TRBD1. The CDR3 spans 15 residues. V was clipped by 2 bases and J by 9 bases; unmatched bases: 7. Germline V lookup: CDR1 SGHNT, CDR2 YYREEE (reference sequence). CDR3 sequence: CASSFDRGGGSPLHF. The DNA for the CDR3 is TGTGCCAGCAGCTTCGACAGGGGAGGAGGTTCACCCCTCCACTTT.

J is TRBJ2-7 and V is TRBV5-4, with D maybe TRBD2 (5 bases). CDR1 is SGHNT, CDR2 YYREEE, per germline (reference sequence). Trimming cost V 0 bases and J 5 bases, with 12 bases left between them. The CDR3 loop spans 14 amino acids. CDR3 DNA sequence: TGTGCCAGCAGCTTGGGCGGGTTGGGCAACGAGCAGTACTTC. Protein: CASSLGGLGNEQYF.

This chain connects TRBV19 to TRBJ1-2; TRBD1 matches at 7 bases. V shed 3 bases, J shed 4 bases, and the junction held 2 bases outside the gene matches. There are 13 residues in the CDR3. Looked up from germline, CDR1 is LNHDA and CDR2 is SQIVND (reference sequence). CDR3 loop: CASSIGTAYGYTF. CDR3 nucleotide sequence: TGTGCCAGTAGTATCGGGACAGCCTATGGCTACACCTTC.

V usage is TRBV19 and J usage is TRBJ1-2, with 9 positions matching TRBD1. Trimming took 5 bases from V and 5 from J; bases not matched to a gene: 9. In germline, CDR1 is LNHDA, CDR2 SQIVND (reference sequence). The CDR3 spans 15 residues. The CDR3 here is CASSEPGQGHYGYTF. CDR3 DNA: TGTGCCAGTAGTGAGCCGGGACAGGGACATTATGGCTACACCTTC.

This chain links TRBV6-5 with TRBJ2-7, with D maybe TRBD1 (6 bases). Germline CDR1 and CDR2: MNHEY and SVGAGI. Trimming removed 4 bases from V and 2 bases from J, with 12 bases in between. This CDR3 spans 14 amino acids. The CDR3 DNA reads TGTGCCAGCAGTTTAGACAGGAAGGCCTACGAGCAGTACTTC. Its translation is CASSLDRKAYEQYF.

This chain joins TRBV10-3 and TRBJ1-1; 10 nucleotides line up with TRBD1. V gave up 5 bases and J gave up 11 bases; unmatched junction bases: 11. The CDR3 has 14 residues. Germline assignment: CDR1 ENHRY and CDR2 SYGVKD. CDR3 nucleotides: TGTGCCATCAGTACGGGACAGGGGAGTATGGGGGCTTTCTTT. It translates to CAISTGQGSMGAFF.

Remarks on this clone: Just one base apart from a much larger clone, this may be a read error. The sample holds other DNA sequences that translate to the same CDR3. The chain couples TRBV7-9 to TRBJ1-5; no definite D call. Trimming removed 5 bases from V and 5 bases from J, with 13 bases in between. Germline loops: CDR1 SEHNR, CDR2 FQNEAQ (reference sequence). There are 14 residues in the CDR3. CDR3 sequence: CASSLLGADQPQHF. For the CDR3, the DNA is TGTGCCAGCAGCCTATTGGGAGCCGATCAGCCCCAGCATTTT.

The rearrangement joins TRBV3-1 (or the pseudogene TRBV3-2) to TRBJ2-3; perhaps TRBD1 as D (5 bases). Trimming cost V 1 base and J 6 bases, with 14 bases left between them. Germline CDR1 reads LGHDT; CDR2 reads YNNKEL (reference sequence). The CDR3 has 15 amino acids. The CDR3 coding sequence is TGTGCCAGCAGCCAAGGGGATACAGGAGAGGATACGCAGTATTTT. Translated, it gives CASSQGDTGEDTQYF.

This clone was observed a handful of times. The CDR3 protein is CASNEVAGELFF. CDR3 DNA sequence: TGTGCCAGCAATGAGGTCGCCGGGGAGCTGTTTTTT. The chain employs TRBV5-6 and TRBJ2-2; no clear D. The germline V gene encodes CDR1 SGHDT and CDR2 YYEEEE. Trimming removed 6 bases at V and 6 bases at J, with 9 bases between. The CDR3 covers 12 residues.

This clone showed up just once. The chain combines TRBV9 with TRBJ2-3, with TRBD2 identical over 11 bases. Germline CDR1 is SGDLS and CDR2 is YYNGEE. This CDR3 is built from 17 residues. V was clipped by 0 bases and J by 2 bases; unmatched bases: 5. The CDR3: CASSVEASGGYTDTQYF. Here the CDR3 DNA reads TGTGCCAGCAGCGTAGAGGCTAGCGGGGGGTACACAGATACGCAGTATTTT.

The chain is built from TRBV18 and TRBJ1-3; D perhaps matches TRBD1 (6 bases). Trimming cost V 3 bases and J 5 bases, with 8 bases left between them. The CDR3 consists of 13 residues. CDR1 is KGHSH, CDR2 LQKENI, per germline. CDR3 residues: CASSPGQRNTIYF. Written as DNA, the CDR3 is TGTGCCAGCTCACCCGGACAGCGAAACACCATATATTTT.

CDR3 region: CASSDGQGWNEQYF. As DNA, the CDR3 is TGTGCCAGCAGCGACGGACAGGGGTGGAACGAGCAGTACTTC. The chain couples TRBV7-9 to TRBJ2-7, with 9 bases lining up with TRBD1. This CDR3 region has 14 residues. After removal of 5 bases from V and 5 bases from J, the junction contained 7 bases not matched to a gene. Germline values: CDR1 SEHNR, CDR2 FQNEAQ (reference sequence).

The CDR3 DNA is TGTGCCAGCTCACCGGGACAGGGGGGCGCCGGGGAGCTGTTTTTT. The encoded protein is CASSPGQGGAGELFF. The rearrangement uses TRBV18 and TRBJ2-2; 11 nucleotides agree with TRBD1. CDR1 is KGHSH and CDR2 is LQKENI in the germline V gene. There are 15 residues in the CDR3. V was clipped by 3 bases and J by 6 bases; unmatched bases: 3.